These 20 T cell receptor beta chains came from one sample sequenced in a study of post-analysis software for immune sequencing data. Built from TCR beta cDNA, the libraries had unique molecular identifiers in them. One entry per CDR3 protein results from TCRdb running MiXCR on the PCR reads. Here the sample spans hundreds of thousands of distinct CDR3 sequences, 55% to 70% being singletons. These receptors lack a known antigen. The study, taken as a whole, reports: Controls showed lower frequencies than patients for 4 or 5 TRBV segments, and TRBV5-6, TRBV5-1 and TRBV20-1 were among these.

The sample consisted of blood. The receptors derive from a girl aged 2-10 years with multiple sclerosis.

This clonotype appeared a few times. The V and J genes are TRBV20-1 and TRBJ2-1; perhaps D is TRBD1 or TRBD2 (5 bases each). The CDR3 runs 15 residues. CDR1 and CDR2 (germline): DFQATT, SNEGSKA (reference sequence). Trimming shortened V by 2 bases and J by 0 bases, and 11 bases separated the two germline ends. CDR3 sequence (DNA): TGCAGTGCTAGAACCGGGGCTAGCTCCTACAATGAGCAGTTCTTC. Translation gives CSARTGASSYNEQFF.

The V call is TRBV10-3, the J call TRBJ2-1, with D maybe TRBD1 (6 bases). V was cut by 4 bases and J by 1 base, with 14 bases left in between. This CDR3 is built from 16 residues. Germline loops: CDR1 ENHRY, CDR2 SYGVKD. Here the CDR3 reads CAISGTSGVSYNEQFF. The CDR3 DNA reads TGTGCCATCAGTGGTACGTCAGGGGTATCCTACAATGAGCAGTTCTTC.

V gene TRBV19 combines with J gene TRBJ2-2, with 8 bases lining up with TRBD1. Per the germline V gene, CDR1 is LNHDA and CDR2 is SQIVND (reference sequence). The CDR3 covers 16 residues. The junction had 7 bases not matched to a gene; V was cut back by 7 bases and J by 0 bases. The CDR3 spells CASTVQGATNTGELFF. Here the CDR3 DNA reads TGTGCCAGTACCGTTCAGGGGGCGACGAACACCGGGGAGCTGTTTTTT.

This chain connects TRBV29-1 to TRBJ1-1, with D perhaps TRBD1 (5 bases). Per germline, CDR1 SQVTM and CDR2 ANQGSEA. CDR3 size: 12 residues. Trimming took off 1 base at V and 3 bases at J, with 6 bases between the two ends. The DNA of the CDR3 is TGCAGCGTTGAAGGGGGACACACTGAAGCTTTCTTT. It specifies CSVEGGHTEAFF.

V and J are TRBV7-2 and TRBJ1-2; D is unclear. The CDR3 has 15 residues. V lost 1 base and J 4 bases, leaving 13 bases between the germline ends. Germline CDR1 is SGHTA and CDR2 is FQGNSA. The CDR3 region has the DNA TGTGCCAGCAGCTTAGAAGAGCGGGTTTCCTATGGCTACACCTTC. The encoded protein is CASSLEERVSYGYTF.

The genes are TRBV5-1 and TRBJ2-1, with 8 bases fitting TRBD2. The CDR3 spans 16 residues. With V trimmed by 4 bases and J by 2 bases, 8 bases remained unmatched. Germline-derived CDR1 and CDR2 are SGHRS and YFSETQ. Here the CDR3 DNA reads TGCGCCAGCAGCCATGGCACTAGCGGAGCCTACAATGAGCAGTTCTTC. Translating gives CASSHGTSGAYNEQFF. Complete variable domain (other parts from reference TRBV5-1 and TRBJ2-1): KAGVTQTPRYLIKTRGQQVTLSCSPISGHRSVSWYQQTPGQGLQFLFEYFSETQRNKGNFPGRFSGRQFSNSRSEMNVSTLELGDSALYLCASSHGTSGAYNEQFFGPGTRLTVL.

The chain links TRBV20-1 to TRBJ2-7; TRBD1 matches at 9 bases. Germline loops: CDR1 DFQATT, CDR2 SNEGSKA (reference sequence). V trimming: 6 bases; J trimming: 8 bases; junction bases outside the gene matches: 11. The CDR3 loop spans 13 amino acids. The DNA for the CDR3 is TGCAGTGCCACACAGGGGGCAACTTACAAGCAGTACTTC. Translation gives CSATQGATYKQYF.

The rearrangement links TRBV2 to TRBJ2-4; the D gene is possibly TRBD1 (5 bases). CDR1 and CDR2 from the germline V gene are SNHLY and FYNNEI. This CDR3 spans 16 amino acids. Trimming cost V 7 bases and J 0 bases, with 16 bases left between them. The CDR3 nucleotides read TGTGCCAGCAACCTTAGGCAGGGTATAGCCAAAAACATTCAGTACTTC. Translating gives CASNLRQGIAKNIQYF.

J is TRBJ2-5 and V is TRBV14; D could derive from TRBD1 or TRBD2 (5 bases each). V was pared by 3 bases and J by 11 bases, with 13 bases between. CDR1 SGHDN and CDR2 FVKESK come from the germline V gene. The CDR3 runs to 12 residues. The CDR3 is CASSQGFREQYF. CDR3 in DNA: TGTGCCAGCAGCCAGGGGTTCAGGGAGCAGTACTTC.

This chain uses TRBV7-9 with TRBJ2-3; 10 bases are shared with TRBD2. The V and J ends lost 3 bases and 2 bases, in that order; junction bases with no gene match: 5. This CDR3 region has 16 residues. Germline V gene data show CDR1 as SEHNR and CDR2 as FQNEAQ (reference sequence). CDR3 in DNA: TGTGCCAGCAGCTTCCAAGCGGGAGGGACCACAGATACGCAGTATTTT. Its translation: CASSFQAGGTTDTQYF.

The chain combines TRBV19 with TRBJ1-2, with 8 bases that match TRBD1. The CDR3 runs to 14 residues. Germline V CDR1 and CDR2: LNHDA, SQIVND (reference sequence). Trimming at V came to 3 bases and at J to 8 bases, leaving 8 bases not matched to a gene. CDR3 DNA sequence: TGTGCCAGTAGTATCCCCGGACAGGGTCAGGGCTACACCTTC. Translating gives CASSIPGQGQGYTF.

CDR3 amino acids: CASVARDEAFF. CDR3 DNA sequence: TGTGCCAGCGTCGCAAGGGACGAAGCTTTCTTT. The chain employs TRBV11-3 and TRBJ1-1; TRBD1 might be the D (5 bases). Trimming shortened V by 8 bases and J by 8 bases, and 12 bases separated the two germline ends. The CDR3 is made up of 11 amino acids. Per the germline V gene, CDR1 is SGHNT and CDR2 is YENEEA. Combining the CDR3 with reference TRBV11-3 and TRBJ1-1 gives the whole variable domain EAGVVQSPRYKIIEKKQPVAFWCNPISGHNTLYWYLQNLGQGPELLIRYENEEAVDDSQLPKDRFSAERLKGVDSTLKIQPAELGDSAVYLCASVARDEAFFGQGTRLTVV.

The chain employs TRBV4-2 and TRBJ2-2; tentatively, D is TRBD1 (6 bases). The CDR3 is made up of 17 amino acids. Trimming shortened V by 1 base and J by 0 bases, and 12 bases separated the two germline ends. In germline, CDR1 is LGHNA, CDR2 YNFKEQ. The CDR3 spells CASSQVTGPPNTGELFF. The CDR3 DNA sequence: TGTGCCAGCAGCCAAGTGACAGGCCCGCCGAACACCGGGGAGCTGTTTTTT.

In this sample, this clonotype turned up a few times. This chain joins TRBV20-1 and TRBJ2-1; tentatively, D is TRBD2 (5 bases). Trimming shortened V by 3 bases and J by 0 bases, and 12 bases separated the two germline ends. Germline V gene sequence: CDR1 DFQATT, CDR2 SNEGSKA (reference sequence). CDR3 length: 15 residues. CDR3 in amino acids: CSARRASSSYNEQFF. CDR3 sequence (DNA): TGCAGTGCTAGGAGGGCTAGCAGCTCCTACAATGAGCAGTTCTTC.

The chain uses TRBV20-1 and TRBJ2-5; possibly TRBD2 for D (6 bases). V was clipped by 6 bases and J by 5 bases, with 13 bases between them. Germline V gives CDR1 DFQATT, CDR2 SNEGSKA (reference sequence). This CDR3 is built from 12 residues. The CDR3 here is CSASGRWETQYF. Written as DNA, the CDR3 is TGCAGTGCCTCGGGGAGGTGGGAGACCCAGTACTTC.

The gene calls are TRBV9 and TRBJ2-7; 7 positions match TRBD1. TRBJ2-5 matches the DNA end more closely, so the J call is doubtful. CDR1 and CDR2 (germline): SGDLS, YYNGEE. This CDR3 is built from 15 residues. Written as DNA, the CDR3 is TGTGCCAGCAGCCTCAGACAGGGTAGTACAGAGACCCAGTACTTC. It translates to CASSLRQGSTETQYF.

In the case of this clonotype: One end of the junction varies from germline; a read error may be responsible. The rearrangement links TRBV6-1 to TRBJ2-1; 9 nucleotides match TRBD1. There are 17 residues in the CDR3. Germline V CDR1 and CDR2: MNHNS, SASEGT. The CDR3 coding sequence is TGTGCCAGCAGAGGGGACAGGGCATTAAGCTCCTACAATGAGCAGTTCTTT. Translation: CASRGDRALSSYNEQFF.

This clonotype was picked up a small number of times. The chain employs TRBV29-1 and TRBJ2-7, with 10 bases aligning to TRBD2. V was pared by 5 bases and J by 3 bases, with 7 bases of the junction left unmatched. Germline V gives CDR1 SQVTM, CDR2 ANQGSEA. The CDR3 consists of 14 residues. CDR3 residues: CSVSGLADYYEQYF. The CDR3 nucleotides read TGCAGCGTTTCCGGACTAGCGGACTACTACGAGCAGTACTTC.

The chain has TRBV3-1 and TRBJ1-1; D gene unclear. This CDR3 has 12 residues. From germline, CDR1 is LGHDT and CDR2 YNNKEL (reference sequence). The ends were cut back, 1 base at V and 8 bases at J, with 8 bases in the middle. CDR3 amino acids: CASSQVVGEAFF. CDR3 nucleotides: TGTGCCAGCAGCCAAGTGGTGGGAGAAGCTTTCTTT. Drawing the rest from reference TRBV3-1 and TRBJ1-1, the complete variable domain is DTAVSQTPKYLVTQMGNDKSIKCEQNLGHDTMYWYKQDSKKFLKIMFSYNNKELIINETVPNRFSPKSPDKAHLNLHINSLELGDSAVYFCASSQVVGEAFFGQGTRLTVV.

This CDR3 is CAISELAGGRDTQYF. The CDR3 DNA is TGTGCCATCAGCGAGCTAGCGGGAGGGCGGGATACGCAGTATTTT. The chain links TRBV10-3 to TRBJ2-3, with 12 nucleotides matching TRBD2. Germline V gene sequence: CDR1 ENHRY, CDR2 SYGVKD. After removal of 6 bases from V and 6 bases from J, the junction contained 7 bases not matched to a gene. The CDR3 sequence is 15 residues long.